The clone carrying this T cell receptor beta chain appeared many times. The V gene end was trimmed by 1 base and the J gene end by 0 bases; junction bases not matched to a gene: 9. The CDR3 runs to 18 residues. MiXCR was run by TCRdb on the 5' RACE reads, yielding one entry per CDR3 protein. The sample lists roughly 600,000 distinct CDR3 sequences; around 17% were seen once. This record comes from a study of T-cell memory formation after mild COVID-19. This TCR was sampled from an adult woman who had mild COVID-19 (a few samples of this study predate the infection). Cell type and time point are not known. Sequenced material: PBMCs or a T cell subset sorted from them (not recorded which). The chain couples TRBV12-3 or TRBV12-4 to TRBJ2-7; 10 bases are shared with TRBD2. CDR3 sequence (DNA): TGTGCCAGCAGTTTAGGGGGGGGACTAGCGACCAGCTCCTACGAGCAGTACTTC. This encodes CASSLGGGLATSSYEQYF.